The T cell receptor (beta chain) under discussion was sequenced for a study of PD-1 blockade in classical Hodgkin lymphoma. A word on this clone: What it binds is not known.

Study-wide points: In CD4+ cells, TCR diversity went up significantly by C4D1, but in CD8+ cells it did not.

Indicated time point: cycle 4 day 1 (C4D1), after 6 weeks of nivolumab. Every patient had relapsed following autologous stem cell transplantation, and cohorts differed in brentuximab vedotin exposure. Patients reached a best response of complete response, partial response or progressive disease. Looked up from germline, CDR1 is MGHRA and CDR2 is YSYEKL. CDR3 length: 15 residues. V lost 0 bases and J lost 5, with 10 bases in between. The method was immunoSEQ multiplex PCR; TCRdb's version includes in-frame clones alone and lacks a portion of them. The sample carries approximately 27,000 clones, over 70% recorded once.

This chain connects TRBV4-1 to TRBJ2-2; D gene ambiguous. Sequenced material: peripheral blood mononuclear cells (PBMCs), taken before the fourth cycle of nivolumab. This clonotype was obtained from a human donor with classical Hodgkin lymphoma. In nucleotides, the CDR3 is TGCGCCAGCAGCCAAGAATCGGCGTTTACCGGGGAGCTGTTTTTT. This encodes CASSQESAFTGELFF.